This T cell receptor (beta chain) was profiled in a study of blood T cell repertoires in COVID-19. The CDR3 spans 18 residues. The germline V gene has CDR1 SGHAT and CDR2 FQNNGV. The ends lost 5 bases at V and 4 bases at J; junction bases unmatched: 12. The method was immunoSEQ multiplex PCR; TCRdb's version includes in-frame clones alone and lacks a portion of them. The sample consists of 150,000 to 200,000 clones, around four fifths of them appearing once. The TCR was taken from a woman between 45 and 60 years old in a cohort exposed to, infected with or recovered from COVID-19 (not recorded which). The sequencing input was PBMCs or T cells enriched from blood (not recorded which). The rearrangement uses TRBV11-2 and TRBJ2-1, with 12 positions matching TRBD2. The CDR3 DNA is TGTGCCAGCAGCGCTCCGACTAGCGGGAGCCACCTTTACAATGAGCAGTTCTTC. It codes for CASSAPTSGSHLYNEQFF.